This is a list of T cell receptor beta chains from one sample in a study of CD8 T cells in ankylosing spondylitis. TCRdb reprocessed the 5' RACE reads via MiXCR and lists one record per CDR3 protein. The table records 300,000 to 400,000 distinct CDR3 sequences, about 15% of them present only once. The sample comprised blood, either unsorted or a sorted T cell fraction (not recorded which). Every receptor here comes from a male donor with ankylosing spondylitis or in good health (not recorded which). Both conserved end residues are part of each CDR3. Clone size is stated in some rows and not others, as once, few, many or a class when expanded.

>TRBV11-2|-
CASSLFSGGQNFYNEQFF
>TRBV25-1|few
CASSETGYYQPQHF
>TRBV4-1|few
CASSLRLMGVNTGELFF
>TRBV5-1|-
CASSPWTGGTNEKLFF
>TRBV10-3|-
CAISADPSEQYF
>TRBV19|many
CASRASIGELFF
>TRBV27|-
CASSLSVPGPEQFF
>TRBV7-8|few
CASSLFSTSGQRRDQPQHF
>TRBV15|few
CATAPNAGEKLFF
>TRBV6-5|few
CASSFLPRRTEGDTEAFF
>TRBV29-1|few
CSVRVLEGAFF
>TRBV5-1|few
CASSLVVGATNEKLFF
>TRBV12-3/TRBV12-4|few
CASSLDSAWGYTF
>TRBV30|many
CAWSAALTDYNEQFF
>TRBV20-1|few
CSASRGTGNTIYF
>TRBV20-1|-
CSARDRDYGYTF
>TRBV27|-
CASRPGGENQPQHF
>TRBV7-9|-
CASSKAGAYTDTQYF
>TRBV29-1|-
CSVEKGAESYNEQFF
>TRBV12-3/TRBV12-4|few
CASSLGGAAKNIQYF
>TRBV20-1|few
CSARGAGGSDTQYF
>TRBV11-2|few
CASSPPLLNTEAFF
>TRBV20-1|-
CSARRAGGKDEQFF
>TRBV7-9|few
CASSSSGGRTGELFF
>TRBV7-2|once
CASSFNTGVYEQFF
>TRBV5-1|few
CASSPSGQGASEAFF
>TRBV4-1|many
CASSLQGANTGELFF
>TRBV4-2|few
CASSPRPDGDIAKNIQYF
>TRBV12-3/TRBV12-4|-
CTSSLVVDSGSSTDTQYF
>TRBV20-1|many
CSAREPRAVRNIQYF
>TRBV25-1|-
CASSAISSGMNNEQFF
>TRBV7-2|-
CASSFRDRGGYTF
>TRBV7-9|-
CASSYLGQDTGELFF
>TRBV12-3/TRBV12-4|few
CASSLSSGSRNEQFF
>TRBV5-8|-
CASSLGSGGTDTQYF
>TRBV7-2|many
CASSLTTDRNQPQHF
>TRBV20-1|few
CSAPPRSTSTDTQYF
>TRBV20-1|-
CSATLIRGGVETQYF
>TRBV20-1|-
CSASGSGGPTSRSYEQYF
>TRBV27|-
CASSLLTWTEAFF
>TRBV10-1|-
CASSGRNTEAFF
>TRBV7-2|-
CASSLNRGSGNEQFF
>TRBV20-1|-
CSASVGTSGGTGELFF
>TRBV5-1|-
CASSPGLYNEQFF
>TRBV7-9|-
CASSLEDTQVGFF
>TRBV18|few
CASSPGLGSLTDTQYF
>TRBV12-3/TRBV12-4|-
CASSLLRDGELFF
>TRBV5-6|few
CASSLVGRGNTGELFF
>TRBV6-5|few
CASSYSRSSGSETQYF
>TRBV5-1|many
CASSPGTGTTNEKLFF
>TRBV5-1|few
CASSSGTGTKNEQFF
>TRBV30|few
CAWSPGLAGNEQFF